These T cell receptor beta chains were read from a single sample in a study of blood T cell repertoires in COVID-19. Measured with immunoSEQ multiplex PCR; TCRdb has only the in-frame clones, and not every one. The sample has 130,000 or so clones, around 89% seen once. Material: peripheral blood. The receptors were gathered from a man aged 70 or older with active COVID-19. The CDR3 runs from the conserved cysteine through the conserved F or W. The D gene is left open where the match is weak. Some rows have no size entry. The others give once, few or many, or a class for an expanded clone.

CDR3 DNA: TGTGCCAGCAGCGTAGACCTACAGGGGAGCGGGGAGCTGTTTTTT; CDR3 protein: CASSVDLQGSGELFF; D gene: TRBD1; V gene: TRBV5-6; J gene: TRBJ2-2; clone size: .
CDR3 DNA: TGCGCCAGCAGCCAAGAGCACGGCGCGGGGGCGAGCTCCTACAATGAGCAGTTCTTC; CDR3 protein: CASSQEHGAGASSYNEQFF; D gene: .; V gene: TRBV4-1; J gene: TRBJ2-1; clone size: .
CDR3 DNA: TGTGCCACCAGCCCAGCGCCAGGGACAGGGAGTGCCTACGAGCAGTACTTC; CDR3 protein: CATSPAPGTGSAYEQYF; D gene: TRBD1; V gene: TRBV24-1; J gene: TRBJ2-7; clone size: .
CDR3 DNA: TGTGCCAGCAGCTTAGCGAACCGGGGGGCGGAAAAACTGTTTTTT; CDR3 protein: CASSLANRGAEKLFF; D gene: .; V gene: TRBV7-9; J gene: TRBJ1-4; clone size: .
CDR3 DNA: TGTGCCAGCAGTAGGGGACAGGGGACGATTAATCAGCCCCAGCATTTT; CDR3 protein: CASSRGQGTINQPQHF; D gene: TRBD1; V gene: TRBV6-2/TRBV6-3; J gene: TRBJ1-5; clone size: .
CDR3 DNA: TGCGCCAGCAGCCCCGGGGCTAGCGAGGGCTACGAGCAGTACTTC; CDR3 protein: CASSPGASEGYEQYF; D gene: .; V gene: TRBV4-3; J gene: TRBJ2-7; clone size: .
CDR3 DNA: TGTGCCAGCAGTTACGTAGGGACAGTTCGCATGAACACTGAAGCTTTCTTT; CDR3 protein: CASSYVGTVRMNTEAFF; D gene: TRBD1; V gene: TRBV6-2/TRBV6-3; J gene: TRBJ1-1; clone size: .
CDR3 DNA: TGTGCCAGCAGCCAAAGTAGGCAGGGGGGCGGCTACACCTTC; CDR3 protein: CASSQSRQGGGYTF; D gene: TRBD1; V gene: TRBV3-1/TRBV3-2; J gene: TRBJ1-2; clone size: once
CDR3 DNA: TGTGCCAGCAGCTTGGTACAATCCTACACCGGGGAGCTGTTTTTT; CDR3 protein: CASSLVQSYTGELFF; D gene: .; V gene: TRBV5-5; J gene: TRBJ2-2; clone size: .
CDR3 DNA: TGTGCCAGCTCACCCATCACAGGGGAGAATGAGCAGTTCTTC; CDR3 protein: CASSPITGENEQFF; D gene: TRBD1; V gene: TRBV18; J gene: TRBJ2-1; clone size: .
CDR3 DNA: TGCGCCAGCAGCCAAAGTCAGGGCGGGAGCCGCCATGAGCAGTTCTTC; CDR3 protein: CASSQSQGGSRHEQFF; D gene: TRBD2; V gene: TRBV4-1; J gene: TRBJ2-1; clone size: .
CDR3 DNA: TGTGCCAGCAGTTTAGACTGGAACTATGGCTACACCTTC; CDR3 protein: CASSLDWNYGYTF; D gene: .; V gene: TRBV28; J gene: TRBJ1-2; clone size: once
CDR3 DNA: TGCGCCAGCAGCGAGGGGGCACGCTCTGGAAACACCATATATTTT; CDR3 protein: CASSEGARSGNTIYF; D gene: TRBD1; V gene: TRBV5-1; J gene: TRBJ1-3; clone size: .
CDR3 DNA: TGTGCCAGCAGCGTGACTTCCGTTTCAGGGCTGGAGACCCAGTACTTC; CDR3 protein: CASSVTSVSGLETQYF; D gene: .; V gene: TRBV9; J gene: TRBJ2-5; clone size: once
CDR3 DNA: TGTGCCAGCAGTCAAAGGGGGGGTTACAATGAGCAGTTCTTC; CDR3 protein: CASSQRGGYNEQFF; D gene: .; V gene: TRBV28; J gene: TRBJ2-1; clone size: .
CDR3 DNA: TGTGCCAGTCGACAGGGGAAGAATGAAGCTTTCTTT; CDR3 protein: CASRQGKNEAFF; D gene: TRBD1; V gene: TRBV28; J gene: TRBJ1-1; clone size: .
CDR3 DNA: TGTGCCAGCAGCTTAGTGACAGCAACTAATGAAAAACTGTTTTTT; CDR3 protein: CASSLVTATNEKLFF; D gene: .; V gene: TRBV11-2; J gene: TRBJ1-4; clone size: .
CDR3 DNA: TGTGCCAGCCTCAGCAGTAAGTCAGGCTCTGGAAACACCATATATTTT; CDR3 protein: CASLSSKSGSGNTIYF; D gene: .; V gene: TRBV5-6; J gene: TRBJ1-3; clone size: .
CDR3 DNA: TGTGCCAGCAGCTTGCTAGCGGGAGCGGCAGATACGCAGTATTTT; CDR3 protein: CASSLLAGAADTQYF; D gene: TRBD2; V gene: TRBV7-2; J gene: TRBJ2-3; clone size: .
CDR3 DNA: TGTGCCAGCTCACCGTCCCAGGACACCGTCTACGAGCAGTACTTC; CDR3 protein: CASSPSQDTVYEQYF; D gene: .; V gene: TRBV18; J gene: TRBJ2-7; clone size: many
CDR3 DNA: TGTGCCAGCAGTCCCCCTTCCACAGGGGTCCCCTCCCAGCCCCAGCATTTT; CDR3 protein: CASSPPSTGVPSQPQHF; D gene: TRBD1; V gene: TRBV28; J gene: TRBJ1-5; clone size: .
CDR3 DNA: TGTGCCATAACAAAAGCTTCCGGGGACACTGAAGCTTTCTTT; CDR3 protein: CAITKASGDTEAFF; D gene: .; V gene: TRBV2; J gene: TRBJ1-1; clone size: few
CDR3 DNA: TGTGCCAGCAGCATAATCTCTGGGGCCAACGTCCTGACTTTC; CDR3 protein: CASSIISGANVLTF; D gene: .; V gene: TRBV5-4; J gene: TRBJ2-6; clone size: .
CDR3 DNA: TGTGCCAGCAGCTTAGGGACAGTTAACACTGAAGCTTTCTTT; CDR3 protein: CASSLGTVNTEAFF; D gene: TRBD1; V gene: TRBV5-4; J gene: TRBJ1-1; clone size: .
CDR3 DNA: TGTGCCAGCAGCTTGTCTACAGGGAGCTCTGGAAACACCATATATTTT; CDR3 protein: CASSLSTGSSGNTIYF; D gene: .; V gene: TRBV5-4; J gene: TRBJ1-3; clone size: .
CDR3 DNA: TGTGCCAGCAGTTACTCGGACAGACAAGAGACCCAGTACTTC; CDR3 protein: CASSYSDRQETQYF; D gene: .; V gene: TRBV6-5; J gene: TRBJ2-5; clone size: once
CDR3 DNA: TGTGCCAGCAGTGGACAGGGTCCGTCGCCCCAGCATTTT; CDR3 protein: CASSGQGPSPQHF; D gene: TRBD1; V gene: TRBV6-2/TRBV6-3; J gene: TRBJ1-5; clone size: .
CDR3 DNA: TGTGCCAGCAGCTTAGTACAGGGGGGATCACCCCTCCACTTT; CDR3 protein: CASSLVQGGSPLHF; D gene: TRBD1; V gene: TRBV7-9; J gene: TRBJ1-6; clone size: .
CDR3 DNA: TGTGCCAGCAGCCAAGAAGCCAGCGGGAGGGCCCACGAGCAGTACTTC; CDR3 protein: CASSQEASGRAHEQYF; D gene: TRBD2; V gene: TRBV3-1/TRBV3-2; J gene: TRBJ2-7; clone size: .
CDR3 DNA: TGTGCCAGTACCCAGACAGGGAGAGAGTATGGCTACACCTTC; CDR3 protein: CASTQTGREYGYTF; D gene: TRBD1; V gene: TRBV19; J gene: TRBJ1-2; clone size: .
CDR3 DNA: TGTGCCAGCAGTGGGGAAGGGGGTACCGGGGAGCTGTTTTTT; CDR3 protein: CASSGEGGTGELFF; D gene: .; V gene: TRBV2; J gene: TRBJ2-2; clone size: .
CDR3 DNA: TGTGCCTGGAGTGTAGCGGGAGAGACCCAGTACTTC; CDR3 protein: CAWSVAGETQYF; D gene: .; V gene: TRBV30; J gene: TRBJ2-5; clone size: .
CDR3 DNA: TGTGCCAGCAGTGAACAGAGACAGGGTATGGAAAAACTGTTTTTT; CDR3 protein: CASSEQRQGMEKLFF; D gene: TRBD1; V gene: TRBV2; J gene: TRBJ1-4; clone size: .
CDR3 DNA: TGTGCCAGCAGCAGATATACTGACGAGCAGTACTTC; CDR3 protein: CASSRYTDEQYF; D gene: .; V gene: TRBV11-2; J gene: TRBJ2-7; clone size: .
CDR3 DNA: TGTGCCAGTAGTATCGGTGCTCCCGGGGAGCTGTTTTTT; CDR3 protein: CASSIGAPGELFF; D gene: .; V gene: TRBV19; J gene: TRBJ2-2; clone size: .
CDR3 DNA: TGTGCCAGCTCACCACAGTCCGGGGGCAATGAGCAGTTCTTC; CDR3 protein: CASSPQSGGNEQFF; D gene: .; V gene: TRBV18; J gene: TRBJ2-1; clone size: .
CDR3 DNA: TGCAGCGTTGACACAGGGGACGACGGCTACACCTTC; CDR3 protein: CSVDTGDDGYTF; D gene: TRBD1; V gene: TRBV29-1; J gene: TRBJ1-2; clone size: .
CDR3 DNA: TGTGCCAGCAGTGGCGGGCCGAGAAGAGGTGAGCAGTTCTTC; CDR3 protein: CASSGGPRRGEQFF; D gene: .; V gene: TRBV2; J gene: TRBJ2-1; clone size: .
CDR3 DNA: TGTGCCAGCAGCTTAGTAGCAGGGCGGTCGGGACTAGCCCTCAGTCCTTTT; CDR3 protein: CASSLVAGRSGLALSPF; D gene: TRBD2; V gene: TRBV11-2; J gene: TRBJ2-3; clone size: .
CDR3 DNA: TGCGCCAGCAGCTCTACCGGGACAGGGGTCCATGAGCAGTTCTTC; CDR3 protein: CASSSTGTGVHEQFF; D gene: TRBD1; V gene: TRBV5-1; J gene: TRBJ2-1; clone size: .
CDR3 DNA: TGTGCCACCAGTGATGCCCTATTGACAGGGAGAGAGACCCAGTACTTC; CDR3 protein: CATSDALLTGRETQYF; D gene: TRBD1; V gene: TRBV24-1; J gene: TRBJ2-5; clone size: .
CDR3 DNA: TGTGCCAGCAGCATCGTACAGGGGACCTCTGGAAACACCATATATTTT; CDR3 protein: CASSIVQGTSGNTIYF; D gene: TRBD1; V gene: TRBV5-5; J gene: TRBJ1-3; clone size: .
CDR3 DNA: TGTGCCAGCAGCCAGGGACAGGGATACGAGCAGTACTTC; CDR3 protein: CASSQGQGYEQYF; D gene: TRBD1; V gene: TRBV2; J gene: TRBJ2-7; clone size: .
CDR3 DNA: TGTGCCAGCAGCTTAGATCCCGGGAGGGACAATGAGCAGTTCTTC; CDR3 protein: CASSLDPGRDNEQFF; D gene: TRBD2; V gene: TRBV11-3; J gene: TRBJ2-1; clone size: .
CDR3 DNA: TGTGCCAGCAGTTCGAGGGAACAGCCCCAGCATTTT; CDR3 protein: CASSSREQPQHF; D gene: .; V gene: TRBV12-3/TRBV12-4; J gene: TRBJ1-5; clone size: .
CDR3 DNA: TGCGCCAGCAGCTTATCAGGGGGCTTTTACGAGCAGTACTTC; CDR3 protein: CASSLSGGFYEQYF; D gene: TRBD1; V gene: TRBV5-1; J gene: TRBJ2-7; clone size: .
CDR3 DNA: TGTGCCAGCAGCTTAGGACTAGGTCCCCAGCATTTT; CDR3 protein: CASSLGLGPQHF; D gene: .; V gene: TRBV7-2; J gene: TRBJ1-5; clone size: .
CDR3 DNA: TGTGCCAGCAGCGGGGGGAGGACAGGGGATGAAAAACTGTTTTTT; CDR3 protein: CASSGGRTGDEKLFF; D gene: TRBD1; V gene: TRBV6-5; J gene: TRBJ1-4; clone size: many
CDR3 DNA: TGTGCCAGCTCAGACGCGAAAGGCCGGGGCTATGGCTACACCTTC; CDR3 protein: CASSDAKGRGYGYTF; D gene: .; V gene: TRBV18; J gene: TRBJ1-2; clone size: .